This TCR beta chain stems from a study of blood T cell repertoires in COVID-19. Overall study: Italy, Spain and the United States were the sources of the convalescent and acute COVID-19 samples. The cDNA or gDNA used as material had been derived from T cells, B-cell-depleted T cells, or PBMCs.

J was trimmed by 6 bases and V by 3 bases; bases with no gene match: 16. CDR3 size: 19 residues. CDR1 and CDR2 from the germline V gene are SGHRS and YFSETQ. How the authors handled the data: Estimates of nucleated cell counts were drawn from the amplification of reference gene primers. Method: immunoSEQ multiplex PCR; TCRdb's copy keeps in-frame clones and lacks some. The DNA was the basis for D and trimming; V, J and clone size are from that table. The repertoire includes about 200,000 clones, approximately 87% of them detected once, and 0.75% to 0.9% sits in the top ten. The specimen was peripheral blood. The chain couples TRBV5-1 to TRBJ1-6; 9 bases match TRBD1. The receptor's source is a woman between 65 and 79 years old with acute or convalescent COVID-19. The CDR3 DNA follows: TGCGCCAGCAGCTACAGCCCGGGACAGGGTGGGCTCTCTAATTCACCCCTCCACTTT. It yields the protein CASSYSPGQGGLSNSPLHF.